This TCR beta chain was sequenced during a study of cytomegalovirus exposure and HLA in healthy donors. As for the study in general: Caucasian-associated ancestry cluster membership applied to less than 85% of around 400 genotyped donors. The study, taken as a whole, reports: Evidence from a later analysis indicated that most CMV-associated TCR beta chains looked HLA-restricted. As a later analysis showed, a missense DCLRE1C variant was linked to trimming of TCR beta V- and J-genes.

V dropped 0 bases and J dropped 4 bases, with 13 bases sitting between them. The germline V gene encodes CDR1 SGHDT and CDR2 YYEEEE. The CDR3 sequence is 15 residues long. This clone was detected only a few times. The antigen is unknown. The primer mix had 60 Vbeta and 13 Jbeta primers. Per the authors' pipeline: In a later analysis, the count reached tens of millions of unique TCR beta chains, with 8.5 million to 14 million shared. The data were produced by immunoSEQ multiplex PCR, yet TCRdb's version contains in-frame clones alone and is incomplete. Clone size and the V and J calls come from that table; the DNA yielded D and trimming. Among some 100,000 clones listed, around 74% were seen once.

The V call is TRBV5-6, the J call TRBJ1-1, with unresolved D. This clonotype was sampled from a female donor in good health and CMV-seropositive. The sample was PBMCs. CDR3 bases: TGTGCCAGCAGCTTGGAAGGGAGGTGGGGCACTGAAGCTTTCTTT. Translation gives CASSLEGRWGTEAFF.